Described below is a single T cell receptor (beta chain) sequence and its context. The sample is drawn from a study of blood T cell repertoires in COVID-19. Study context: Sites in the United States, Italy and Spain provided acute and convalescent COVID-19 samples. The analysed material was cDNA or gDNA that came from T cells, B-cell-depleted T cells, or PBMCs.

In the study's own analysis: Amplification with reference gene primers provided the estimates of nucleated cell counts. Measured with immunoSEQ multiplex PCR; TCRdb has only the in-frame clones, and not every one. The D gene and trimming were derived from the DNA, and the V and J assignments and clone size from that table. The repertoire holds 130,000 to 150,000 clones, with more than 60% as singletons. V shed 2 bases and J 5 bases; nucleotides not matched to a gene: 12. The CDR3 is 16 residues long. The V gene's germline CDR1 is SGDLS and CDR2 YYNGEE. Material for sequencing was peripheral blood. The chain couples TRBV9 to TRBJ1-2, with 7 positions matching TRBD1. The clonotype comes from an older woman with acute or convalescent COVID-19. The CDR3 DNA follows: TGTGCCAGCAGCGTTTTCGACAGGGTAGGGTTGTATGGCTACACCTTC. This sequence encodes CASSVFDRVGLYGYTF.